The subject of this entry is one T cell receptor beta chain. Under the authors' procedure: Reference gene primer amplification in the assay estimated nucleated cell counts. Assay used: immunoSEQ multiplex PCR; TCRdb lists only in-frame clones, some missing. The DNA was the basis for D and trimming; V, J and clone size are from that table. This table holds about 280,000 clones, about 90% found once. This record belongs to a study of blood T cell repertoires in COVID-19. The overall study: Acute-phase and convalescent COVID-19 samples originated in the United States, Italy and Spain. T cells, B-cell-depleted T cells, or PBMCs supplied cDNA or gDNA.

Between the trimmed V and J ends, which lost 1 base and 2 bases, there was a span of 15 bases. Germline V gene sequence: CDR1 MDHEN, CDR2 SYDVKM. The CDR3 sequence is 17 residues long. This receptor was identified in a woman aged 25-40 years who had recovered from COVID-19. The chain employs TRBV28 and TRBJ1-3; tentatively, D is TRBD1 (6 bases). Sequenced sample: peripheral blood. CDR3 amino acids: CASSLSSTGETGNTIYF. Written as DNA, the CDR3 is TGTGCCAGCAGTTTATCCTCGACAGGAGAGACTGGAAACACCATATATTTT.